This T cell receptor (beta chain) emerged from a study of blood T cell repertoires in COVID-19. On the study more broadly: COVID-19 samples from acute and convalescent phases originated in the United States, Italy and Spain. The cDNA or gDNA used as material had been derived from T cells, B-cell-depleted T cells, or PBMCs.

As processed by the authors: Reference gene primer amplification in the assay estimated nucleated cell counts. Repertoires were generated with immunoSEQ multiplex PCR, while TCRdb's copy carries only in-frame clones and drops some. V, J and clone size derive from that table, while D and trimming were established from the DNA sequence. Of 75,000 to 100,000 clones in the sample, 87% were seen once. Per germline, CDR1 GTSNPN and CDR2 SVGIG (reference sequence). The V and J ends lost 0 bases and 2 bases respectively, with 8 bases between them. There are 14 residues in the CDR3. The origin of this receptor is a man between 65 and 85 years old with acute or convalescent COVID-19. Sequenced: peripheral blood. This chain links TRBV30 with TRBJ1-3; the D gene is possibly TRBD1 (5 bases). The CDR3 DNA reads TGTGCCTGGAGTGTACGGGGGACTGGAAACACCATATATTTT. Amino acids: CAWSVRGTGNTIYF.